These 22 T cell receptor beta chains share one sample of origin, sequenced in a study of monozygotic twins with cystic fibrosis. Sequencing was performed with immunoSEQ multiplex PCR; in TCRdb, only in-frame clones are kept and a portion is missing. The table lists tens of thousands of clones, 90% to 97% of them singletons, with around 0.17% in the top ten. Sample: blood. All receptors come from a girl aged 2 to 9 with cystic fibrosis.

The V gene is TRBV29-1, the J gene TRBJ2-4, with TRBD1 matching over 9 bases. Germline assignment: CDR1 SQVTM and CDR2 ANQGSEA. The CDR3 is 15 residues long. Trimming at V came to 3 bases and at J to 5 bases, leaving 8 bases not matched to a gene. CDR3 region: CSVEGDRVSENIQYF. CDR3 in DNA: TGCAGCGTTGAGGGGGACAGGGTGTCCGAAAACATTCAGTACTTC.

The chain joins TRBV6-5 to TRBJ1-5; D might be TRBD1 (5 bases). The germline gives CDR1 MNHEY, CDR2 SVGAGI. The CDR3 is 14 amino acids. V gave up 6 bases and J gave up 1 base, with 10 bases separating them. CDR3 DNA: TGTGCCAGCAGCGCAGGGATAAGCAATCAGCCCCAGCATTTT. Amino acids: CASSAGISNQPQHF.

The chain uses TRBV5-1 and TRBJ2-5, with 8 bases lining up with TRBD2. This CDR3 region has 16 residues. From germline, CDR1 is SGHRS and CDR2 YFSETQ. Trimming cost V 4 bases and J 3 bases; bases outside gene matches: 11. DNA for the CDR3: TGCGCCAGCAGCCTACAAACGGGAGGGCCTGAAGAGACCCAGTACTTC. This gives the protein CASSLQTGGPEETQYF.

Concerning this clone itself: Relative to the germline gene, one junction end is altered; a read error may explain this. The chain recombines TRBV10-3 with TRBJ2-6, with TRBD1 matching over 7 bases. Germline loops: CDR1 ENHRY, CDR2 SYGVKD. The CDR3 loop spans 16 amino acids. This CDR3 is CAIGEGATSGANVLTF. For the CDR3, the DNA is TGTGCCATCGGTGAGGGGGCGACCTCTGGGGCCAACGTCCTGACTTTC.

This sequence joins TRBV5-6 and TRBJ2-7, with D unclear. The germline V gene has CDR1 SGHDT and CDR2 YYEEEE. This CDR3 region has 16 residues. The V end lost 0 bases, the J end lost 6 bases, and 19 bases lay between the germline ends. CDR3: CASSLAVGFLSFEQYF. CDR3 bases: TGTGCCAGCAGCTTGGCAGTGGGGTTCCTCTCTTTCGAGCAGTACTTC. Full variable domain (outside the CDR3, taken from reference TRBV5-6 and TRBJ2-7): DAGVTQSPTHLIKTRGQQVTLRCSPKSGHDTVSWYQQALGQGPQFIFQYYEEEERQRGNFPDRFSGHQFPNYSSELNVNALLLGDSALYLCASSLAVGFLSFEQYFGPGTRLTVT.

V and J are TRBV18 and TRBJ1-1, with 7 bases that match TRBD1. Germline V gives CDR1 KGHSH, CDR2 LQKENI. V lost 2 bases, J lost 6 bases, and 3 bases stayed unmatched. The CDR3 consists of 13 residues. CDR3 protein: CASSPDQGAEAFF. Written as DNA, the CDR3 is TGTGCCAGCTCACCAGATCAGGGGGCTGAAGCTTTCTTT. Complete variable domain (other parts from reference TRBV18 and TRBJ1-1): NAGVMQNPRHLVRRRGQEARLRCSPMKGHSHVYWYRQLPEEGLKFMVYLQKENIIDESGMPKERFSAEFPKEGPSILRIQQVVRGDSAAYFCASSPDQGAEAFFGQGTRLTVV.

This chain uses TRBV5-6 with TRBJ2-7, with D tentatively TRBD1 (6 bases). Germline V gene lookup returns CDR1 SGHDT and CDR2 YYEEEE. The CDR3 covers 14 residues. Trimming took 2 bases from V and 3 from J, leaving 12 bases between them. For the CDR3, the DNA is TGTGCCAGCAGCTTCGGACAGACACTCTACGAGCAGTACTTC. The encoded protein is CASSFGQTLYEQYF.

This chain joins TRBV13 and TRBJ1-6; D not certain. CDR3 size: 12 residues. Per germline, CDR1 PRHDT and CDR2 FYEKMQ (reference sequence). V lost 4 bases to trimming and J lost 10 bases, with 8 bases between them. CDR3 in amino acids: CASSSRESPLHF. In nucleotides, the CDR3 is TGTGCCAGCAGCTCCCGAGAATCACCCCTCCACTTT.

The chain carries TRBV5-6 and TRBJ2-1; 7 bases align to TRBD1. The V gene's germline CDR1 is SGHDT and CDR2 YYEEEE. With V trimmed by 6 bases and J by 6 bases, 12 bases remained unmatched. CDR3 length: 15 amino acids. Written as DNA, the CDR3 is TGTGCCAGCACTCTGACAGGGCATAGGGGCAATGAGCAGTTCTTC. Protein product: CASTLTGHRGNEQFF.

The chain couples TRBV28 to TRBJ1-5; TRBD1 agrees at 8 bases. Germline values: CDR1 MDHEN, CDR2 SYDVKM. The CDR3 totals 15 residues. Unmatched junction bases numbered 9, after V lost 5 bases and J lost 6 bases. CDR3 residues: CASSPEGQGLQPQHF. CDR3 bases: TGTGCCAGCAGTCCTGAAGGACAGGGACTTCAGCCCCAGCATTTT.

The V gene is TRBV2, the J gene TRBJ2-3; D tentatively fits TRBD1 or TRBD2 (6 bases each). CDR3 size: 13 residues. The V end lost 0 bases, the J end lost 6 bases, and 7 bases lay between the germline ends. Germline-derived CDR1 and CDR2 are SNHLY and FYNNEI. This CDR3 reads CASSEAGGDTQYF. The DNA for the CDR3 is TGTGCCAGCAGTGAAGCAGGGGGGGATACGCAGTATTTT.

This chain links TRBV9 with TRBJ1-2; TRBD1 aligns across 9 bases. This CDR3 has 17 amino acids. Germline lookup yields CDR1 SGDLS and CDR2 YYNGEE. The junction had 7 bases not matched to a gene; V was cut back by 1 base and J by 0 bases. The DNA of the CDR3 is TGTGCCAGCAGCGTAAGGGGACAGGGACCTACTAACTATGGCTACACCTTC. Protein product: CASSVRGQGPTNYGYTF.

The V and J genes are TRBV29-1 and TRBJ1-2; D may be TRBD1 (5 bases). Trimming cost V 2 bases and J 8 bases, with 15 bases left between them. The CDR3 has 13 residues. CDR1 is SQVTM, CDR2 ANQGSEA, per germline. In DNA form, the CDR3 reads TGCAGCGTTGAACAGACAGCCCACAGCGGCTACACCTTC. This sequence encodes CSVEQTAHSGYTF.

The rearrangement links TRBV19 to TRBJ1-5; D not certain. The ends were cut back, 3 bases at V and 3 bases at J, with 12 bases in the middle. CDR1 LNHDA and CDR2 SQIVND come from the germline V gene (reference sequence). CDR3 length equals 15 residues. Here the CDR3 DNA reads TGTGCCAGTAGTATTTATATGGCTAACAATCAGCCCCAGCATTTT. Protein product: CASSIYMANNQPQHF.

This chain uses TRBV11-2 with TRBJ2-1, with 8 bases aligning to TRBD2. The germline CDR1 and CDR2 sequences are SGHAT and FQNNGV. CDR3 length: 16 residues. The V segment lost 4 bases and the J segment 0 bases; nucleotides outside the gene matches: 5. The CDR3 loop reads CASSSVAGFSYNEQFF. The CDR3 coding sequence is TGTGCCAGCAGCTCAGTAGCGGGATTCTCCTACAATGAGCAGTTCTTC.

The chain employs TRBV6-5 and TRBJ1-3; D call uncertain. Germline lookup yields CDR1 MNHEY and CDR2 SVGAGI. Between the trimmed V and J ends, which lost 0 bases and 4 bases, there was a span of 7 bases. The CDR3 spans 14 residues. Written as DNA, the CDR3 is TGTGCCAGCAGTTACTCTATCGGCGGAAACACCATATATTTT. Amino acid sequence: CASSYSIGGNTIYF.

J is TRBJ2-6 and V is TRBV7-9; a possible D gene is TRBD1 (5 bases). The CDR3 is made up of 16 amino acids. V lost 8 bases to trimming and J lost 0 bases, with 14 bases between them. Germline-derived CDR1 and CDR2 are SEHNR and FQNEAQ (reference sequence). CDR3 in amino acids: CASGATPVSGANVLTF. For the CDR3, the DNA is TGTGCCAGCGGGGCAACCCCTGTCTCTGGGGCCAACGTCCTGACTTTC.

The CDR3 sequence is CASASLGGPNTGELFF. The CDR3 DNA reads as TGTGCCAGTGCTTCACTCGGGGGTCCGAACACCGGGGAGCTGTTTTTT. V usage is TRBV19 and J usage is TRBJ2-2; D might be TRBD2 (6 bases). The CDR3 consists of 16 residues. V was cut by 8 bases and J by 0 bases, with 16 bases left in between. Germline V gene sequence: CDR1 LNHDA, CDR2 SQIVND (reference sequence).

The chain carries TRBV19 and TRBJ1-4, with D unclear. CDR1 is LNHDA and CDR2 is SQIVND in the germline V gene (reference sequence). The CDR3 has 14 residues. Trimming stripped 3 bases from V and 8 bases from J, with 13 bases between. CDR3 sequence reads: CASSIEPTGEKLFF. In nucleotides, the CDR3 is TGTGCCAGTAGTATTGAGCCAACTGGGGAAAAACTGTTTTTT.

The CDR3 spells CAWSSGRGSGANVLTF. The CDR3, as DNA: TGTGCCTGGAGTAGTGGACGGGGCTCTGGGGCCAACGTCCTGACTTTC. The V gene is TRBV30, the J gene TRBJ2-6; possible D gene TRBD2, 5 bases. The ends were cut back, 2 bases at V and 0 bases at J, with 11 bases in the middle. The CDR3 is 16 amino acids. Germline V lookup: CDR1 GTSNPN, CDR2 SVGIG (reference sequence).

The CDR3 DNA follows: TGTGCCAGCAGTCCTCATCTCGCAGGCTACGAGCAGTACTTC. Amino acid sequence: CASSPHLAGYEQYF. This chain joins TRBV28 and TRBJ2-7; no reliable D call. The ends were cut back, 5 bases at V and 3 bases at J, with 14 bases in the middle. Germline CDR1 and CDR2: MDHEN and SYDVKM. This CDR3 is built from 14 residues.

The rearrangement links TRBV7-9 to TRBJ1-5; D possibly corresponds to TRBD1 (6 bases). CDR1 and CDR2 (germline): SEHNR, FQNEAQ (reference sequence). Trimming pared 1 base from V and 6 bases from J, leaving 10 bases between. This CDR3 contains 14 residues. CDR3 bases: TGTGCCAGCAGCTTAGGGACAGCGGGTCAGCCCCAGCATTTT. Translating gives CASSLGTAGQPQHF.